The entry below describes one T cell receptor (beta chain). This sample is drawn from a study of blood T cell repertoires in COVID-19. V was pared by 5 bases and J by 2 bases, with 13 bases between. CDR1 and CDR2 from the germline V gene are SGHNT and YENEEA. This CDR3 has 15 residues. Libraries were prepared by immunoSEQ multiplex PCR; TCRdb keeps only in-frame clonotypes and omits some of them. The table shows around 140,000 clones, with around nine tenths occurring only once. Sequenced: peripheral blood. This receptor was obtained from a woman in her 70s with COVID-19, enrolled during active disease. The V gene is TRBV11-3, the J gene TRBJ2-1, with D maybe TRBD2 (5 bases). The CDR3 DNA follows: TGTGCCAGCAGCCGCCTAACGGGGACCTACAATGAGCAGTTCTTC. It specifies CASSRLTGTYNEQFF. Looking up the rest from reference TRBV11-3 and TRBJ2-1 gives the full variable domain: EAGVVQSPRYKIIEKKQPVAFWCNPISGHNTLYWYLQNLGQGPELLIRYENEEAVDDSQLPKDRFSAERLKGVDSTLKIQPAELGDSAVYLCASSRLTGTYNEQFFGPGTRLTVL.